One sample yielded the 7 T cell receptor beta chains listed below, sequenced in a study of T cells after yellow fever vaccination. TCRdb reprocessed the 5' RACE reads with MiXCR, giving one entry per CDR3 protein. Of 450,000 to 600,000 distinct CDR3 sequences in the sample, around 17% were seen once. Material: PBMCs, obtained roughly 5 days after the first yellow fever vaccination. These TCRs come from a man aged 18-30 years who received the YFV17D yellow fever vaccine.

This chain uses TRBV9 with TRBJ1-6, with unresolved D. There are 14 residues in the CDR3. From germline, CDR1 is SGDLS and CDR2 YYNGEE. Trimming shortened V by 1 base and J by 7 bases, and 9 bases separated the two germline ends. In DNA, the CDR3 is TGTGCCAGCAGCGTAAGGACGGCAAATTCACCCCTCCACTTT. Its translation: CASSVRTANSPLHF.

This clonotype was detected only a few times. V gene TRBV4-2 combines with J gene TRBJ1-2; TRBD1 might be the D (6 bases). The CDR3 covers 13 residues. With 3 bases removed from V and 8 bases from J, the gap between germline ends came to 13 bases. Germline V gene data show CDR1 as LGHNA and CDR2 as YNFKEQ. CDR3 coding DNA: TGTGCCAGCAGCCACCAGGACAGTCGAGGCTACACCTTC. Translated, it gives CASSHQDSRGYTF.

There are a few counts of this clonotype. The J gene is TRBJ1-5, the V gene TRBV6-1; D might be TRBD1 (5 bases). The V end lost 4 bases, the J end lost 2 bases, and 9 bases lay between the germline ends. In germline, CDR1 is MNHNS, CDR2 SASEGT. The CDR3 runs 14 residues. CDR3 residues: CASSVREGNQPQHF. For the CDR3, the DNA is TGTGCCAGCAGTGTCAGGGAGGGCAATCAGCCCCAGCATTTT.

The chain combines TRBV5-6 with TRBJ1-1; D is ambiguous. This CDR3 region has 16 residues. Looked up from germline, CDR1 is SGHDT and CDR2 is YYEEEE. Trimming took 2 bases from V and 0 from J, leaving 14 bases between them. CDR3 protein: CASSFYRALMNTEAFF. CDR3 coding DNA: TGTGCCAGCAGCTTCTACCGGGCCCTTATGAACACTGAAGCTTTCTTT.

This clonotype was found many times. J is TRBJ2-2 and V is TRBV3-1, with D perhaps being TRBD1 or TRBD2 (5 bases each). Trimming shortened V by 3 bases and J by 4 bases, and 15 bases separated the two germline ends. Germline lookup yields CDR1 LGHDT and CDR2 YNNKEL (reference sequence). This CDR3 region has 16 residues. In DNA, the CDR3 is TGTGCCAGCAGCCATTTGTGGGCAGGGACCACCGGGGAGCTGTTTTTT. This encodes CASSHLWAGTTGELFF.

This clonotype was observed a handful of times. This chain links TRBV4-3 with TRBJ2-5; no clear D. Trimming pared 0 bases from V and 5 bases from J, leaving 7 bases between. CDR1 and CDR2 from the germline V gene are LGHNA and YSLEER. CDR3 size: 13 residues. The CDR3 nucleotides are TGCGCCAGCAGCCAAGATTTAAAGGAGACCCAGTACTTC. This translates into CASSQDLKETQYF.

A few counts support this clonotype. This chain uses TRBV7-9 with TRBJ2-7, with D tentatively TRBD1 or TRBD2 (5 bases each). This CDR3 region has 12 residues. Germline lookup yields CDR1 SEHNR and CDR2 FQNEAQ (reference sequence). Trimming removed 5 bases at V and 7 bases at J, with 12 bases between. The CDR3 reads CASSIGTPEQYV. CDR3 DNA: TGTGCCAGCAGCATCGGGACGCCTGAGCAGTACGTC.